This T cell receptor beta chain derives from a study of T cells expressing NK-cell markers. Turning to the study itself: According to the study, TCR beta repertoires originated from sorted CD3+CD56+NKG2C+, CD3+CD56+NKG2C- and CD3+CD56-NKG2C+ T cells.

The CDR3 is 14 amino acids. Germline CDR1 DFQATT, CDR2 SNEGSKA (reference sequence). Notes on the study in general: Evidence did not settle whether expanded NKG2C+ T cell clones targeted HCMV. The leading position in the CD3+CD56-NKG2C+ fraction of a handful of donors also went to these clonotypes.

Turning to this clonotype: Antigen: not known.

From its re-call of the 5' RACE reads, TCRdb lists each CDR3 protein once, without DNA. This sample carries about 390,000 distinct CDR3 sequences, with about 10% going to the ten biggest clones. The genes are TRBV20-1 and TRBJ2-1. Sequencing was performed on blood T cells: a sorted CD56 or NKG2C T cell subset, CD4+ or CD8+ T cells, or bulk PBMC T cells (not recorded which). The TCR originated in a woman between 50 and 59 years old in good health. CDR3 sequence reads: CSARDVGSYNEQFF.